These 10 T cell receptor beta chains originate from one sample sequenced in a study of blood T cell repertoires in COVID-19 (dated by TCRdb to between 2020 and 2021). Libraries were prepared through the immunoSEQ multiplex PCR assay. TCRdb obtained this table from immuneACCESS and retained in-frame rearrangements with V and J assigned. These tables miss some clones; where compared with another copy, unresolved V genes account for less than half of the shortfall, and the remainder is unexplained. The sample contains some 360,000 clones, approximately 87% of them found a single time. The ten most abundant clones make up about 2.3% of the sample. The sequencing sample was made of peripheral blood. The receptors derive from a woman between 55 and 75 years old with COVID-19, enrolled during active disease.

The rearrangement links TRBV6-2 or TRBV6-3 to TRBJ1-5; D gene unclear. The CDR3 loop spans 13 amino acids. Trimming cost V 2 bases and J 9 bases, with 11 bases left between them. Germline lookup yields CDR1 MNHEY and CDR2 SVGEGT. The CDR3 is CASSYAGLGPQHF. CDR3 DNA sequence: TGTGCCAGCAGTTACGCAGGTTTGGGGCCCCAGCATTTT.

V and J are TRBV5-6 and TRBJ1-1; no firm D call. Germline assignment: CDR1 SGHDT and CDR2 YYEEEE. This CDR3 has 12 amino acids. Trimming removed 7 bases at V and 5 bases at J, with 12 bases between. CDR3 DNA: TGTGCCAGCTCTGATGCGGGGACTGAAGCTTTCTTT. Its translation is CASSDAGTEAFF.

This clone was picked up a small number of times. The J gene is TRBJ2-7, the V gene TRBV2; 7 nucleotides match TRBD1. V lost 9 bases and J lost 3; bases outside the gene matches: 8. The germline V gene has CDR1 SNHLY and CDR2 FYNNEI. The CDR3 has 13 residues. The CDR3 region is CASTGTEGYEQYF. The DNA of the CDR3 is TGTGCCAGTACCGGGACAGAAGGCTACGAGCAGTACTTC.

The V call is TRBV5-1, the J call TRBJ1-2, with unresolved D. This CDR3 comprises 13 residues. V lost 0 bases to trimming and J lost 6 bases, with 9 bases between them. Looked up from germline, CDR1 is SGHRS and CDR2 is YFSETQ. The CDR3: CASSLAGRDGYTF. For the CDR3, the DNA is TGCGCCAGCAGCTTGGCCGGCCGGGATGGCTACACCTTC.

The rearrangement uses TRBV5-1 and TRBJ2-7, with 7 positions matching TRBD2. CDR3 length: 12 residues. Germline V gene data show CDR1 as SGHRS and CDR2 as YFSETQ. V trimming: 4 bases; J trimming: 7 bases; junction bases outside the gene matches: 5. In nucleotides, the CDR3 is TGCGCCAGCAGCCCAGGACTAGAAGAGCAGTACTTC. It yields the protein CASSPGLEEQYF.

The V and J genes are TRBV7-9 and TRBJ1-5; D uncertain. Germline V gene lookup returns CDR1 SEHNR and CDR2 FQNEAQ (reference sequence). Trimming shortened V by 2 bases and J by 5 bases, and 10 bases separated the two germline ends. The CDR3 contains 14 residues. The CDR3 DNA reads TGTGCCAGCAGCTTAAGCGTTGTCGATCAGCCCCAGCATTTT. Protein sequence: CASSLSVVDQPQHF.

The genes are TRBV28 and TRBJ1-4, with a tentative D call TRBD1 (5 bases). Trimming cost V 3 bases and J 5 bases, with 16 bases left between them. Germline V CDR1 and CDR2: MDHEN, SYDVKM. CDR3 length: 16 residues. CDR3 sequence reads: CASSFGHGQGNEKLFF. The CDR3 coding sequence is TGTGCCAGCAGTTTCGGCCACGGGCAGGGAAATGAAAAACTGTTTTTT.

V and J are TRBV19 and TRBJ1-4; TRBD1 is a possible D gene (6 bases). Trimming took 2 bases from V and 2 from J, leaving 9 bases between them. This CDR3 is built from 15 residues. Germline CDR1 is LNHDA and CDR2 is SQIVND (reference sequence). The CDR3 coding sequence is TGTGCCAGTAGTATAACAGGGATGACTAATGAAAAACTGTTTTTT. It yields the protein CASSITGMTNEKLFF.

The V gene is TRBV2, the J gene TRBJ1-5; unclear D gene. The germline V gene encodes CDR1 SNHLY and CDR2 FYNNEI. This CDR3 comprises 14 residues. V lost 7 bases, J lost 2 bases, and 12 bases lay in between. The CDR3 loop is CASTQALGNQPQHF. The DNA for the CDR3 is TGTGCCAGCACCCAGGCGCTTGGCAATCAGCCCCAGCATTTT.

The chain employs TRBV4-1 and TRBJ2-1; D gene unclear. This CDR3 comprises 17 residues. Germline CDR1 and CDR2: MGHRA and YSYEKL. V gave up 0 bases and J gave up 4 bases, with 16 bases separating them. The CDR3 DNA is TGCGCCAGCAGCCAAGACCCCTTCGCCTCCACTTACAATGAGCAGTTCTTC. It specifies CASSQDPFASTYNEQFF.